This TCR beta chain was observed in a study of Graves' ophthalmopathy and Graves' hyperthyroidism. Overall study results and limits: Blood also harbored most expanded thyroid clonotypes above 0.001 frequency.

For repertoire sequencing, the TCR beta CDR3 regions were amplified from RNA transcripts. RT-PCR was first run with HTBI primers, then multiplex PCR in a second round. TCRdb itself ran the multiplex PCR reads through MiXCR, one entry per CDR3 protein. The sample gives hundreds of thousands of distinct CDR3 sequences, less than 55% of which show up once; approximately 44% is in the top ten. This clonotype was found a few times. Its cognate antigen is unknown. Per germline, CDR1 SEHNR and CDR2 FQNEAQ (reference sequence). This CDR3 comprises 16 residues. V was trimmed by 2 bases and J by 1 base, leaving 14 bases between them. Reliance was placed on clinical symptoms, serum thyroxine, TRAb, thyroid ultrasound and orbital computed tomography for diagnosis.

The sequence was collected from an adult man with Graves' ophthalmopathy. The chain is built from TRBV7-9 and TRBJ1-2, with D possibly matching TRBD1 (5 bases). Sequencing used peripheral blood. The DNA of the CDR3 is TGTGCCAGCAGCTTACTATCCCAGGGCGTTAACTATGGCTACACCTTC. This sequence encodes CASSLLSQGVNYGYTF.